Listed here are 32 T cell receptor beta chains from one sample, sequenced in a study of T cell responses to AZD1222 COVID-19 vaccine (dated by TCRdb to the early 2020s). Library preparation was by the immunoSEQ multiplex PCR assay. TCRdb carries this immuneACCESS record with in-frame sequences only. Its versions omit some clonotypes, under half of them owing to an unresolved V gene in the studies checked, with the rest unexplained. This sample is represented by 84,000 or so clones; approximately 90% of them were singletons. Roughly 1.6% of the sample lies in the top ten. Read against the paper, the sample's time point label means: baseline before first vaccination. The material was peripheral blood, obtained on day 0 of AZD1222 vaccination. Receptor source: an adult in good health.

The J gene is TRBJ2-7, the V gene TRBV28; no firm D call. CDR3 size: 16 residues. The germline V gene encodes CDR1 MDHEN and CDR2 SYDVKM. Trimming took off 2 bases at V and 1 base at J, with 15 bases between the two ends. The CDR3 DNA reads TGTGCCAGCAGTTTAAGGGCGGTAGACGGATCCTACGAGCAGTACTTC. Its protein is CASSLRAVDGSYEQYF.

The gene calls are TRBV27 and TRBJ1-2; D unresolved. CDR3 length: 15 residues. V lost 6 bases and J lost 1, with 15 bases in between. Germline CDR1 reads MNHEY; CDR2 reads SMNVEV (reference sequence). The CDR3 reads CASRREGSLNYGYTF. CDR3 in DNA: TGTGCCAGCAGAAGGGAAGGCAGCCTTAACTATGGCTACACCTTC.

The chain employs TRBV7-2 and TRBJ2-1; TRBD2 matches at 9 bases. V was pared by 6 bases and J by 0 bases, with 3 bases of the junction left unmatched. The germline CDR1 and CDR2 sequences are SGHTA and FQGNSA. The CDR3 totals 15 residues. CDR3 loop: CASSSSGVSYNEQFF. In DNA form, the CDR3 reads TGTGCCAGCAGTTCTAGCGGGGTCTCCTACAATGAGCAGTTCTTC.

The chain carries TRBV4-3 and TRBJ1-1; 8 bases are shared with TRBD1. CDR1 and CDR2 (germline): LGHNA, YSLEER. J was trimmed by 1 base and V by 1 base; bases with no gene match: 8. The CDR3 has 17 amino acids. The chain's CDR3 is CASSQGQGLPANTEAFF. The CDR3 DNA sequence: TGCGCCAGCAGCCAAGGACAGGGGTTGCCCGCGAACACTGAAGCTTTCTTT.

This chain joins TRBV27 and TRBJ2-1; D is undetermined. This CDR3 has 14 amino acids. Germline V gene sequence: CDR1 MNHEY, CDR2 SMNVEV (reference sequence). Trimming took 9 bases from V and 4 from J, leaving 16 bases between them. As DNA, the CDR3 is TGTGCCAGTCACACTTCGGGCCGTTACAATGAGCAGTTCTTC. Amino acids: CASHTSGRYNEQFF.

The V call is TRBV5-1, the J call TRBJ2-1, with 9 bases fitting TRBD1. J gave up 6 bases and V 0 bases, and 7 bases lay outside the gene matches. CDR3 length equals 16 residues. Germline V gives CDR1 SGHRS, CDR2 YFSETQ. This CDR3 is CASSLENRGPGNEQFF. The DNA for the CDR3 is TGCGCCAGCAGCTTGGAAAACAGGGGGCCTGGCAATGAGCAGTTCTTC.

The genes are TRBV2 and TRBJ2-7; 7 nucleotides match TRBD1. Trimming at V came to 5 bases and at J to 1 base, leaving 8 bases not matched to a gene. In germline, CDR1 is SNHLY, CDR2 FYNNEI. There are 15 residues in the CDR3. The CDR3 protein is CASSHNRGPSYEQYF. The CDR3 nucleotides are TGTGCCAGCAGTCACAACAGGGGCCCATCCTACGAGCAGTACTTC.

The rearrangement joins TRBV27 to TRBJ2-7; possibly TRBD1 for D (5 bases). Per germline, CDR1 MNHEY and CDR2 SMNVEV (reference sequence). Trimming took off 5 bases at V and 1 base at J, with 15 bases between the two ends. CDR3 length equals 15 residues. The CDR3 DNA reads as TGTGCCAGCAGTCGCCGCGCAGGGCTATCCTACGAGCAGTACTTC. This encodes CASSRRAGLSYEQYF.

The rearrangement uses TRBV7-2 and TRBJ2-5; 9 bases agree with TRBD1. Looked up from germline, CDR1 is SGHTA and CDR2 is FQGNSA. Trimming cost V 5 bases and J 1 base; bases outside gene matches: 8. CDR3 length: 16 residues. This CDR3 reads CASSVWGQGIQETQYF. For the CDR3, the DNA is TGTGCCAGCAGCGTCTGGGGACAGGGAATCCAAGAGACCCAGTACTTC.

The genes are TRBV7-9 and TRBJ2-7; D unresolved. CDR1 is SEHNR and CDR2 is FQNEAQ in the germline V gene (reference sequence). CDR3 length: 15 amino acids. With 1 base removed from V and 0 bases from J, the gap between germline ends came to 10 bases. CDR3 sequence: CASSLGTRSSYEQYF. The CDR3 bases are TGTGCCAGCAGCTTAGGAACAAGAAGCTCCTACGAGCAGTACTTC.

V and J are TRBV18 and TRBJ2-1; D perhaps matches TRBD2 (5 bases). The length of the CDR3 is 15 residues. Deletions cut 3 bases from V and 1 base from J, with 10 bases between. The germline CDR1 and CDR2 sequences are KGHSH and LQKENI. CDR3 region: CASSPRTGSYNEQFF. CDR3 nucleotides: TGTGCCAGCTCACCGCGGACGGGGTCCTACAATGAGCAGTTCTTC.

This chain connects TRBV7-2 to TRBJ2-7; 9 nucleotides match TRBD1. Germline V gene data show CDR1 as SGHTA and CDR2 as FQGNSA. The CDR3 is made up of 15 amino acids. Germline trimming cut 5 bases from V and 3 bases from J; bases unmatched to any gene: 8. CDR3 amino acids: CASSGGVGQGYEQYF. The CDR3 coding sequence is TGTGCCAGCAGCGGAGGGGTGGGACAGGGCTACGAGCAGTACTTC. Full variable domain (rest looked up from reference TRBV7-2 and TRBJ2-7): GAGVSQSPSNKVTEKGKDVELRCDPISGHTALYWYRQSLGQGLEFLIYFQGNSAPDKSGLPSDRFSAERTGGSVSTLTIQRTQQEDSAVYLCASSGGVGQGYEQYFGPGTRLTVT.

With regard to this clone: A read error may account for a junction end that differs from germline. The rearrangement uses TRBV25-1 and TRBJ1-1; D is uncertain. This CDR3 region has 13 residues. Germline loops: CDR1 MGHDK, CDR2 SYGVNS. This CDR3 is CASSEGGEADAFF. CDR3 DNA: TGTGCCAGCAGTGAAGGTGGGGAGGCTGACGCTTTCTTT.

The J gene is TRBJ2-1, the V gene TRBV11-2; 15 bases line up with TRBD2. V dropped 8 bases and J dropped 10; count of bases not matched to a gene: 6. Germline-derived CDR1 and CDR2 are SGHAT and FQNNGV. The CDR3 consists of 14 residues. CDR3 DNA: TGTGCCAGCGGCAAGGGACTAGCGGGGGGCGAGCAGTTCTTC. Residues: CASGKGLAGGEQFF.

The V call is TRBV27, the J call TRBJ2-3; D not resolved. Trimming cost V 0 bases and J 2 bases, with 9 bases left between them. The CDR3 extends over 15 amino acids. Germline V gene sequence: CDR1 MNHEY, CDR2 SMNVEV (reference sequence). In DNA, the CDR3 is TGTGCCAGCAGTTTATCGGGTACACACACAGATACGCAGTATTTT. Its protein product is CASSLSGTHTDTQYF.

The rearrangement joins TRBV12-3 or TRBV12-4 to TRBJ2-1, with 7 bases that match TRBD2. This CDR3 is built from 12 residues. Germline trimming cut 6 bases from V and 11 bases from J; bases unmatched to any gene: 7. The CDR3 DNA follows: TGTGCCAGCAGCAGAGCGGGAAGTCAGCAGTTCTTC. It codes for CASSRAGSQQFF.

This clone appeared a few times. The chain uses TRBV2 and TRBJ1-4; TRBD1 matches 9 bases. With 3 bases clipped from V and 7 bases from J, the junction kept 3 bases outside the gene matches. Germline loops: CDR1 SNHLY, CDR2 FYNNEI. The CDR3 extends over 14 amino acids. CDR3 nucleotides: TGTGCCAGCAGTGATCACAGGGGGCTTGAAAAACTGTTTTTT. It encodes CASSDHRGLEKLFF. The full variable domain, with the rest looked up from reference TRBV2 and TRBJ1-4, is EPEVTQTPSHQVTQMGQEVILRCVPISNHLYFYWYRQILGQKVEFLVSFYNNEISEKSEIFDDQFSVERPDGSNFTLKIRSTKLEDSAMYFCASSDHRGLEKLFFGSGTQLSVL.

The V gene is TRBV7-9, the J gene TRBJ2-5, with TRBD2 matching over 10 bases. Germline V lookup: CDR1 SEHNR, CDR2 FQNEAQ (reference sequence). The CDR3 has 16 residues. The V gene end was trimmed by 2 bases and the J gene end by 7 bases; junction bases not matched to a gene: 10. As DNA, the CDR3 is TGTGCCAGCAGCTTAATAAGGCTAGCGGGAGTGGGGACCCAGTACTTC. This sequence encodes CASSLIRLAGVGTQYF. Together with reference TRBV7-9 and TRBJ2-5, the CDR3 gives the full variable domain: DTGVSQNPRHKITKRGQNVTFRCDPISEHNRLYWYRQTLGQGPEFLTYFQNEAQLEKSRLLSDRFSAERPKGSFSTLEIQRTEQGDSAMYLCASSLIRLAGVGTQYFGPGTRLLVL.

The chain carries TRBV5-1 and TRBJ1-5; D is possibly TRBD1 (5 bases). CDR3 length: 14 residues. With 0 bases removed from V and 9 bases from J, the gap between germline ends came to 13 bases. CDR1 SGHRS and CDR2 YFSETQ come from the germline V gene. The CDR3 spells CASSLDGAPGPQHF. The CDR3 DNA follows: TGCGCCAGCAGCTTGGATGGGGCCCCGGGGCCCCAGCATTTT.

The genes are TRBV6-5 and TRBJ1-5, with 8 bases aligning to TRBD1. The trim removed 6 bases at V and 4 bases at J, leaving 8 bases unmatched. This CDR3 region has 15 residues. CDR1 and CDR2 from the germline V gene are MNHEY and SVGAGI. The CDR3, as DNA: TGTGCCAGCAGCTATGGACAGGGCGGGAATCAGCCCCAGCATTTT. Protein: CASSYGQGGNQPQHF.

This chain connects TRBV3-1 (or the pseudogene TRBV3-2) to TRBJ1-2; a weak D match, TRBD1 (6 bases). Germline lookup yields CDR1 LGHDT and CDR2 YNNKEL (reference sequence). The germline V and J ends were trimmed by 4 bases and 7 bases, with 19 bases remaining between them. There are 15 residues in the CDR3. In DNA form, the CDR3 reads TGTGCCAGCAGCCCCAGGGACACCTCTCCGGGTGGCTACACCTTC. Residues: CASSPRDTSPGGYTF.

This clone was found once. The V gene is TRBV2, the J gene TRBJ2-5; 9 bases map to TRBD1. This CDR3 is built from 18 residues. Germline trimming cut 6 bases from V and 0 bases from J; bases unmatched to any gene: 14. Per the germline V gene, CDR1 is SNHLY and CDR2 is FYNNEI. CDR3 protein: CASRAGQGNTINQETQYF. The DNA of the CDR3 is TGTGCCAGCAGGGCCGGACAGGGGAATACAATCAACCAAGAGACCCAGTACTTC.

V usage is TRBV5-6 and J usage is TRBJ1-1; 7 positions agree with TRBD1. V dropped 4 bases and J dropped 1; count of bases not matched to a gene: 4. Per the germline V gene, CDR1 is SGHDT and CDR2 is YYEEEE. The CDR3 loop spans 14 amino acids. For the CDR3, the DNA is TGTGCCAGCAGCCGCGACAGGGCGAACACTGAAGCTTTCTTT. The encoded protein is CASSRDRANTEAFF.

The genes are TRBV9 and TRBJ1-2, with 7 bases fitting TRBD1. The CDR3 loop spans 13 amino acids. Germline CDR1 SGDLS, CDR2 YYNGEE. Unmatched junction bases numbered 4, after V lost 3 bases and J lost 5 bases. As DNA, the CDR3 is TGTGCCAGCAGCGCACAGGGGACGTATGGCTACACCTTC. This codes for CASSAQGTYGYTF.

The chain links TRBV11-3 to TRBJ2-5, with D uncertain. The CDR3 has 13 residues. Between the trimmed V and J ends, which lost 1 base and 0 bases, there was a span of 3 bases. Looked up from germline, CDR1 is SGHNT and CDR2 is YENEEA. CDR3 in DNA: TGTGCCAGCAGCTTAGGGAACCAAGAGACCCAGTACTTC. Translation: CASSLGNQETQYF.

The chain recombines TRBV7-6 with TRBJ2-7, with D possibly being TRBD1 (6 bases). Germline V CDR1 and CDR2: SGHVS, FNYEAQ. The CDR3 totals 16 residues. The V end was cut by 5 bases, the J end by 5 bases, with 22 bases between. The CDR3 is CASSPGTQELSHEQYF. The DNA for the CDR3 is TGTGCCAGCAGCCCAGGGACACAGGAACTATCCCACGAGCAGTACTTC.

The rearrangement uses TRBV9 and TRBJ1-4; no clear D. This CDR3 contains 17 residues. Germline V CDR1 and CDR2: SGDLS, YYNGEE. V lost 2 bases, J lost 4 bases, and 18 bases lay in between. The CDR3 is CASSVSGSGLGNEKLFF. The DNA for the CDR3 is TGTGCCAGCAGCGTCTCCGGGTCCGGACTGGGTAATGAAAAACTGTTTTTT. Combining the CDR3 with reference TRBV9 and TRBJ1-4 gives the whole variable domain DSGVTQTPKHLITATGQRVTLRCSPRSGDLSVYWYQQSLDQGLQFLIQYYNGEERAKGNILERFSAQQFPDLHSELNLSSLELGDSALYFCASSVSGSGLGNEKLFFGSGTQLSVL.

This clone occurred a few times. The chain combines TRBV7-2 with TRBJ1-5; D might be TRBD1 (5 bases). The V and J ends lost 3 bases and 0 bases respectively, with 6 bases between them. Germline loops: CDR1 SGHTA, CDR2 FQGNSA. CDR3 length equals 14 residues. CDR3 loop: CASSFQGSNQPQHF. Written as DNA, the CDR3 is TGTGCCAGCAGCTTTCAGGGTAGCAATCAGCCCCAGCATTTT.

This chain links TRBV19 with TRBJ1-2; 7 nucleotides match TRBD1. Germline V gene data show CDR1 as LNHDA and CDR2 as SQIVND (reference sequence). V shed 1 base, J shed 3 bases, and the junction held 8 bases outside the gene matches. This CDR3 comprises 16 residues. The CDR3 region has the DNA TGTGCCAGTAGTATAGGCGGACAGGTGGGGGACTATGGCTACACCTTC. Its protein product is CASSIGGQVGDYGYTF.

This clone showed up just once. The chain carries TRBV4-1 and TRBJ2-1; D is uncertain. This CDR3 has 10 residues. The germline V and J ends were trimmed by 3 bases and 9 bases, with 3 bases remaining between them. Germline V gives CDR1 MGHRA, CDR2 YSYEKL. The CDR3 protein is CASSHGEQFF. For the CDR3, the DNA is TGCGCCAGCAGCCATGGTGAGCAGTTCTTC.

This sequence joins TRBV19 and TRBJ2-1; 9 bases agree with TRBD2. V dropped 6 bases and J dropped 6; count of bases not matched to a gene: 6. This CDR3 region has 14 residues. In germline, CDR1 is LNHDA, CDR2 SQIVND (reference sequence). The CDR3 DNA reads TGTGCCAGTAGGTTAGCGGGAGTTGTCAATGAGCAGTTCTTC. It encodes CASRLAGVVNEQFF.

This chain links TRBV7-9 with TRBJ2-7; tentatively, D is TRBD2 (7 bases). Germline lookup yields CDR1 SEHNR and CDR2 FQNEAQ (reference sequence). This CDR3 region has 16 residues. V was shortened by 5 bases and J by 5 bases, with 22 bases between the two germline ends. In nucleotides, the CDR3 is TGTGCCAGCAGCCATCTGGGGGGCGGGAGTGCCAACGAGCAGTACTTC. Encoded protein: CASSHLGGGSANEQYF. Full variable domain (outside the CDR3, taken from reference TRBV7-9 and TRBJ2-7): DTGVSQNPRHKITKRGQNVTFRCDPISEHNRLYWYRQTLGQGPEFLTYFQNEAQLEKSRLLSDRFSAERPKGSFSTLEIQRTEQGDSAMYLCASSHLGGGSANEQYFGPGTRLTVT.